The 14 T cell receptor beta chains reported below all come from one sample, sequenced in a study of blood T cell repertoires in COVID-19. The assay was immunoSEQ multiplex PCR, and TCRdb's table has in-frame clones only and misses some. The repertoire holds roughly 150,000 clones, with approximately 91% as singletons. The sample taken for sequencing was peripheral blood. These receptor sequences come from a woman aged 70-85 years with acute or convalescent COVID-19.

The chain links TRBV6-6 to TRBJ2-3, with TRBD2 matching over 8 bases. The germline CDR1 and CDR2 sequences are MNHNY and SVGAGI (reference sequence). The CDR3 totals 12 residues. With 11 bases clipped from V and 4 bases from J, the junction kept 5 bases outside the gene matches. CDR3 protein: CACTSGPDTQYF. CDR3 DNA: TGTGCCTGCACTAGCGGCCCAGATACGCAGTATTTT.

The chain joins TRBV5-1 to TRBJ2-5; 8 bases line up with TRBD2. V lost 1 base to trimming and J lost 2 bases; unmatched junction nucleotides: 4. The V gene's germline CDR1 is SGHRS and CDR2 YFSETQ. This CDR3 has 15 amino acids. The CDR3 DNA reads as TGCGCCAGCAGCTTGCATCGACTAGCGCAAGAGACCCAGTACTTC. The encoded protein is CASSLHRLAQETQYF.

This chain links TRBV7-8 with TRBJ1-5; TRBD1 agrees at 7 bases. Trimming at V came to 5 bases and at J to 2 bases, leaving 6 bases not matched to a gene. This CDR3 region has 15 residues. Germline V lookup: CDR1 SGHVS, CDR2 FQNEAQ. The CDR3 here is CASSPTGSGNQPQHF. The CDR3 DNA sequence: TGTGCCAGCAGCCCGACAGGGAGTGGCAATCAGCCCCAGCATTTT.

The chain uses TRBV20-1 and TRBJ2-5, with D unclear. This CDR3 is 11 amino acids long. Trimming pared 3 bases from V and 5 bases from J, leaving 7 bases between. Germline loops: CDR1 DFQATT, CDR2 SNEGSKA (reference sequence). CDR3 region: CSASTVETQYF. The CDR3 DNA reads as TGCAGTGCTAGTACAGTTGAGACCCAGTACTTC.

The V and J genes are TRBV6-2 or TRBV6-3 and TRBJ2-3; D remains ambiguous. V dropped 7 bases and J dropped 2 bases, with 19 bases sitting between them. The germline V gene encodes CDR1 MNHEY and CDR2 SVGEGT. The CDR3 length is 16 residues. CDR3 loop: CASTPASALNTDTQYF. DNA for the CDR3: TGTGCCAGCACCCCTGCGAGCGCCTTAAACACAGATACGCAGTATTTT.

This clone was seen once. V and J are TRBV5-1 and TRBJ2-5; D is possibly TRBD1 (6 bases). CDR3 size: 14 residues. Trimming took 0 bases from V and 3 from J, leaving 9 bases between them. In germline, CDR1 is SGHRS, CDR2 YFSETQ. This chain's CDR3 is CASSLAAGEETQYF. The CDR3 DNA reads as TGCGCCAGCAGCTTGGCGGCAGGGGAAGAGACCCAGTACTTC.

The J gene is TRBJ2-4, the V gene TRBV3-1 (or the pseudogene TRBV3-2); 7 bases line up with TRBD1. The CDR3 is 18 residues long. V gave up 4 bases and J gave up 1 base; unmatched junction bases: 13. From germline, CDR1 is LGHDT and CDR2 YNNKEL (reference sequence). The CDR3 coding sequence is TGTGCCAGCAGCCCTTACTACAGGGGCAGCTTCGCCAAAAACATTCAGTACTTC. Translated, it gives CASSPYYRGSFAKNIQYF.

This chain connects TRBV10-3 to TRBJ2-2, with a tentative D call TRBD1 (6 bases). Trimming took 9 bases from V and 5 from J, leaving 16 bases between them. The CDR3 has 14 amino acids. In germline, CDR1 is ENHRY, CDR2 SYGVKD. The CDR3 reads CAIRPGQRTGELFF. The CDR3, as DNA: TGTGCCATTAGGCCCGGACAGCGAACCGGGGAGCTGTTTTTT.

This clone occurred once. The chain is built from TRBV7-2 and TRBJ1-5; possible D gene TRBD1, 5 bases. V was shortened by 3 bases and J by 6 bases, with 12 bases between the two germline ends. Per the germline V gene, CDR1 is SGHTA and CDR2 is FQGNSA. There are 14 residues in the CDR3. The CDR3 bases are TGTGCCAGCAGCTTGAAGGGGATGGGTCAGCCCCAGCATTTT. Amino acid sequence: CASSLKGMGQPQHF.

The chain links TRBV5-4 to TRBJ1-3; D not resolved. The germline gives CDR1 SGHNT, CDR2 YYREEE (reference sequence). Trimming left V 0 bases short and J 0 bases short, with 10 bases between. The CDR3 runs 16 residues. The CDR3 DNA follows: TGTGCCAGCAGCTTGGGGGCCTCAGGCTCTGGAAACACCATATATTTT. Protein: CASSLGASGSGNTIYF.

The chain is built from TRBV21-1 and TRBJ2-7; the table's D call of TRBD2 was not tested on the DNA. TRBV21-1 has pseudogene status. This CDR3 has 20 residues. The DNA for the CDR3 is TGTGCCAGCAGCCTGCCCCCGGGGCGCCGGACTAGCGGGGTGTCCTACGAGCAGTACGTC. Its translation: CASSLPPGRRTSGVSYEQYV.

V and J are TRBV6-5 and TRBJ1-2; D might be TRBD1 (5 bases). This CDR3 has 13 residues. The V and J ends lost 5 bases and 0 bases respectively, with 7 bases between them. Germline V CDR1 and CDR2: MNHEY, SVGAGI. The CDR3 nucleotides read TGTGCCAGCAGTCAGGACACTAACTATGGCTACACCTTC. Protein: CASSQDTNYGYTF.

This chain links TRBV7-9 with TRBJ2-7; 7 bases map to TRBD1. This CDR3 contains 15 residues. CDR1 and CDR2 from the germline V gene are SEHNR and FQNEAQ (reference sequence). Trimming cost V 4 bases and J 5 bases; bases outside gene matches: 11. The CDR3 bases are TGTGCCAGCAGCTCAGGAGACAGGGTGGAGGACGAGCAGTACGTC. This translates into CASSSGDRVEDEQYV.

The chain couples TRBV6-2 or TRBV6-3 to TRBJ1-6; D is possibly TRBD1 (6 bases). Trimming removed 5 bases from V and 14 bases from J, with 16 bases in between. Germline values: CDR1 MNHEY, CDR2 SVGEGT. The CDR3 loop spans 13 amino acids. For the CDR3, the DNA is TGTGCCAGCAGTCGCGGACAGCCCGTCGCCCTCCACTTT. It yields the protein CASSRGQPVALHF.